This entry is about one TCR beta chain. These data come from a study of Ad26.COV2.S vaccination and SARS-CoV-2 variants. Using immunoSEQ multiplex PCR, the repertoire was profiled, and TCRdb retains in-frame clones only, with some absent. This sample yields about 410,000 clones, of which around 85% are seen a single time; under 4% belongs to the top ten. Trimming removed 4 bases from V and 2 bases from J; junction bases left unmatched: 8. The CDR3 covers 16 residues. Germline V gene lookup returns CDR1 SGHNT and CDR2 YYREEE (reference sequence). Sample treatment: 15 to 20 received Ad26.COV2.S at low or high dose, single or two shots; several received placebo; per-sample allocation not given. The investigators took samples on day 63 after the first vaccine or placebo injection.

The clonotype comes from a person between 18 and 60 years old who received the Ad26.COV2.S COVID-19 vaccine or a placebo. The starting material was peripheral blood, obtained in a trial of Ad26.COV2.S vaccine versus placebo. The rearrangement uses TRBV5-4 and TRBJ2-3, with TRBD1 matching over 9 bases. CDR3 sequence reads: CASSGITGGNTDTQYF. The CDR3 region has the DNA TGTGCCAGCAGCGGGATAACAGGGGGCAACACAGATACGCAGTATTTT.